This T cell receptor beta chain emerged from a study of T cells after yellow fever vaccination. 5'RACE template switching generated TCR cDNA, adding a universal primer site and UMIs. TCRdb analysed the 5' RACE reads with MiXCR anew, one entry per CDR3 protein. The sample includes approximately 150,000 distinct CDR3 sequences, approximately 6.2% seen only once; the top ten take under 3%. Findings and limits, study-wide: Reappearing after the booster were most of the clones from primary vaccination (roughly 95% CD4, roughly 86% CD8).

V gave up 2 bases and J gave up 2 bases, with 10 bases separating them. There are 15 residues in the CDR3. CDR1 ENHRY and CDR2 SYGVKD come from the germline V gene. This clonotype was seen ten or more times. Its specificity is not known. The chain links TRBV10-3 to TRBJ2-4; TRBD2 might be the D (5 bases). The sample here was CD4+ T cells sorted from PBMCs, taken on the day of the first yellow fever vaccination. This sequence originates from a man aged 18-30 years who received the YFV17D yellow fever vaccine. The CDR3 DNA follows: TGTGCCATCAGTGAGGGGAGAGGGACCAAAAACATTCAGTACTTC. It encodes CAISEGRGTKNIQYF.